Listed below are T cell receptor beta chains from one sample, sequenced in a study of blood T cell repertoires in COVID-19. The data were produced by immunoSEQ multiplex PCR, yet TCRdb's version contains in-frame clones alone and is incomplete. Here the sample spans some 13,000 clones, approximately 86% being singletons. Source material: peripheral blood. These receptors were obtained from a man older than 75 with acute or convalescent COVID-19. The CDR3 runs from the conserved cysteine through the conserved F or W. Each record gives: clone size, V gene, D gene, J gene, CDR3 DNA, CDR3 protein. The D gene is left open where the match is weak. Rows give clone size only sometimes, using once, few, many, or a class for an expanded clone.

clone_size: .; v_call: TRBV11-2; d_call: .; j_call: TRBJ1-6; cdr3_nt: TGTGCCAGCAGGAGGTTCGGTAATTCACCCCTCCACTTT; cdr3_aa: CASRRFGNSPLHF
clone_size: .; v_call: TRBV5-1; d_call: TRBD2; j_call: TRBJ2-7; cdr3_nt: TGCGCCAGCAGCTTGAACCTAGCGGGAGAAGCCGAGCAGTACTTC; cdr3_aa: CASSLNLAGEAEQYF
clone_size: .; v_call: TRBV30; d_call: TRBD1; j_call: TRBJ1-6; cdr3_nt: TGTGCCTGGAGTGTACAGGGGGCGAATTCACCCCTCCACTTT; cdr3_aa: CAWSVQGANSPLHF
clone_size: .; v_call: TRBV7-2; d_call: .; j_call: TRBJ2-3; cdr3_nt: TGTGCCAGCAGCTTGGGTGCGGTTCTTAGCACAGATACGCAGTATTTT; cdr3_aa: CASSLGAVLSTDTQYF
clone_size: .; v_call: TRBV25-1; d_call: TRBD1; j_call: TRBJ1-5; cdr3_nt: TGTGCCAGCAGGGGGGCAGGGGGCAGCAATCAGCCCCAGCATTTT; cdr3_aa: CASRGAGGSNQPQHF
clone_size: .; v_call: TRBV6-5; d_call: .; j_call: TRBJ1-2; cdr3_nt: TGTGCCAGCAGTTACTCGCTGCAGGTTAACTATGGCTACACCTTC; cdr3_aa: CASSYSLQVNYGYTF
clone_size: .; v_call: TRBV25-1; d_call: .; j_call: TRBJ1-1; cdr3_nt: TGTGCCAGCAGTGAGGACTTCAACACTGAAGCTTTCTTT; cdr3_aa: CASSEDFNTEAFF
clone_size: .; v_call: TRBV7-9; d_call: TRBD1; j_call: TRBJ1-3; cdr3_nt: TGTGCCAGCAACCCGACCCGGGACAGGGACTACGGAAACACCATATATTTT; cdr3_aa: CASNPTRDRDYGNTIYF
clone_size: .; v_call: TRBV6-5; d_call: TRBD1; j_call: TRBJ1-6; cdr3_nt: TGTGCCAGCAGTATCAGGACAGGGTCAAATTCACCCCTCCACTTT; cdr3_aa: CASSIRTGSNSPLHF
clone_size: .; v_call: TRBV27; d_call: .; j_call: TRBJ1-1; cdr3_nt: TGTGCCAGCAGTTTACGACAGCCGAACACTGAAGCTTTCTTT; cdr3_aa: CASSLRQPNTEAFF
clone_size: .; v_call: TRBV30; d_call: .; j_call: TRBJ1-2; cdr3_nt: TGTGCCTGGAACCCACGGAGACTCTATGGCTACACCTTC; cdr3_aa: CAWNPRRLYGYTF
clone_size: few; v_call: TRBV3-1/TRBV3-2; d_call: .; j_call: TRBJ2-1; cdr3_nt: TGTGCCAGCAGCAGGGGCTCCTACAATGAGCAGTTCTTC; cdr3_aa: CASSRGSYNEQFF
clone_size: once; v_call: TRBV3-1/TRBV3-2; d_call: .; j_call: TRBJ1-5; cdr3_nt: TGTGCCAGCAGCCAATGGCCGGGGCCCCAGCATTTT; cdr3_aa: CASSQWPGPQHF
clone_size: .; v_call: TRBV13; d_call: .; j_call: TRBJ1-1; cdr3_nt: TGTGCCAGCAGCGAGGGGAGGGAATACTGGTACACTGAAGCTTTCTTT; cdr3_aa: CASSEGREYWYTEAFF
clone_size: .; v_call: TRBV6-1; d_call: TRBD1; j_call: TRBJ1-5; cdr3_nt: TGTGCCAGCAGTGAATACGGGACAGAGTGGGAGCCCCAGCATTTT; cdr3_aa: CASSEYGTEWEPQHF
clone_size: .; v_call: TRBV27; d_call: .; j_call: TRBJ1-4; cdr3_nt: TGTGCCAGCAGTCCTCGGATGGGGCAGGGTGGTGAAAAACTGTTTTTT; cdr3_aa: CASSPRMGQGGEKLFF
clone_size: .; v_call: TRBV10-3; d_call: TRBD2; j_call: TRBJ2-5; cdr3_nt: TGTGCCATCAGTGAGTCAGCGGCGGGAGCCGGAGAGACCCAGTACTTC; cdr3_aa: CAISESAAGAGETQYF
clone_size: .; v_call: TRBV5-1; d_call: .; j_call: TRBJ1-6; cdr3_nt: TGCGCCAGCAGCTTGGGGCGGAATAATTCACCCCTCCACTTT; cdr3_aa: CASSLGRNNSPLHF
clone_size: .; v_call: TRBV5-5; d_call: .; j_call: TRBJ2-7; cdr3_nt: TGTGCCAGCAGCTTCACAGGAACCTACGAGCAGTACTTC; cdr3_aa: CASSFTGTYEQYF
clone_size: .; v_call: TRBV11-2; d_call: TRBD1; j_call: TRBJ2-5; cdr3_nt: TGTGCCAGCAGCCGGGACAGGGCTGAGACCCAGTACTTC; cdr3_aa: CASSRDRAETQYF
clone_size: .; v_call: TRBV5-6; d_call: TRBD1; j_call: TRBJ1-5; cdr3_nt: TGTGCCAGCAGCTTGGGAGCTCCGGGACAGGGGGCCATGTCCCAGCATTTT; cdr3_aa: CASSLGAPGQGAMSQHF
clone_size: .; v_call: TRBV11-3; d_call: .; j_call: TRBJ2-3; cdr3_nt: TGTGCCAGCAGCTTCATAGCGGTGAGCACAGATACGCAGTATTTT; cdr3_aa: CASSFIAVSTDTQYF
clone_size: .; v_call: TRBV19; d_call: TRBD1; j_call: TRBJ1-5; cdr3_nt: TGTGCCAGTAGTATGACAGGGACTTATAGCAATCAGCCCCAGCATTTT; cdr3_aa: CASSMTGTYSNQPQHF
clone_size: .; v_call: TRBV9; d_call: TRBD1; j_call: TRBJ1-2; cdr3_nt: TGTGCCAGCAGCGTAGACCCGGGACAGGACCTCTATGGCTACACCTTC; cdr3_aa: CASSVDPGQDLYGYTF
clone_size: .; v_call: TRBV7-2; d_call: TRBD1; j_call: TRBJ2-1; cdr3_nt: TGTGCCAGCAGCTCAAGGGTAGGAACAGGGGCCGGTGAGCAGTTCTTC; cdr3_aa: CASSSRVGTGAGEQFF
clone_size: .; v_call: TRBV6-5; d_call: .; j_call: TRBJ2-7; cdr3_nt: TGTGCCAGCACCCCCGACGGGAACCTCCTACGAGGGCAGTACTTC; cdr3_aa: CASTPDGNLLRGQYF
clone_size: .; v_call: TRBV2; d_call: .; j_call: TRBJ1-5; cdr3_nt: TGTGCCAGCAGTGAACAGTATAGCAATCAGCCCCAGCATTTT; cdr3_aa: CASSEQYSNQPQHF
clone_size: .; v_call: TRBV19; d_call: TRBD1; j_call: TRBJ1-1; cdr3_nt: TGTGCCAGTAGTAGAGGGCCGGGACAGGGATTTGAAGCTTTCTTT; cdr3_aa: CASSRGPGQGFEAFF